Described below is a single T cell receptor (beta chain) sequence and its context. Its antigen remains unidentified. No clone much larger than this one lies a single base away; base qualities are absent. V lost 3 bases and J lost 0 bases; the stretch between them is 13 bases long. The CDR3, from cysteine to phenylalanine, totals 16 residues. Just the 48-base CDR3 DNA is kept, in frame starting at base 1. The germline V gene sets CDR1 to KGHSH and CDR2 to LQKENI. The sample originates from a study of lymphopenia after photon versus proton radiotherapy (dated by TCRdb to the late 2010s). At the level of the whole study: Photon and proton radiation therapy were compared by the study for their immunological effects in patients with gastrointestinal tumors who developed high-grade lymphopenia. The 15 to 25 patients in the cohort had gastrointestinal tumors, were treated with either photon or proton therapy, and subsequently developed lymphopenia. The study aimed to characterize how the two radiation modalities differ in their impact on the immune system.

Libraries were made using the immunoSEQ multiplex PCR assay. T cell repertoires were profiled with deep sequencing of rearranged TCR beta loci together with multiparametric flow cytometry. TCRdb obtained this table from immuneACCESS and retained in-frame rearrangements with V and J assigned. These tables miss some clones; where compared with another copy, unresolved V genes account for less than half of the shortfall, and the remainder is unexplained. Recorded for this sample are approximately 170,000 clones; approximately 86% of them occurred a single time. About 4.4% of the sample lies in the top ten. Broader findings and caveats from the paper: Across the cohort, among patients who died, a greater drop in TCR diversity after the nadir was inversely correlated with overall survival time. Relative stability during treatment was observed in proton-treated patients, whereas loss of naive T cells and TCR diversity and gain of effector/memory populations were observed in photon-treated patients. After the lymphocyte count nadir, oligoclonal expansion, especially of CD8+ Temra cells, was observed in photon-treated repertoires, and the drop in diversity was driven by this expansion. The authors looked at the survival association only in patients who died, and they framed better survival with proton therapy as a possibility rather than a demonstrated result.

The origin of this receptor is a man aged 50 to 59 with gastric cancer. Sequenced here: peripheral blood, sampled from a patient treated with photon-based radiotherapy. The V and J segments used are TRBV18 and TRBJ2-3; the D assignment is uncertain and may be TRBD1 or TRBD2, with 5 bases supporting each. For the CDR3, the sequence is CASSPDRGISTDTQYF. In nucleotides, the sequence is TGTGCCAGCTCACCCGATCGGGGCATCAGCACAGATACGCAGTATTTT.